The 17 T cell receptor beta chains in this list originate from one sample, sequenced in a study of OX40 agonist ivuxolimab in advanced cancers. The table came from immunoSEQ multiplex PCR; TCRdb's copy has only in-frame clones and leaves some out. The sample holds some 94,000 clones, approximately 95% seen once. Sequencing used CD4+ or CD8+ T cells sorted from blood, obtained in a trial of the OX40 agonist ivuxolimab. The receptor set was obtained from an adult with an advanced solid tumor such as melanoma, head and neck, liver or kidney cancer.

The chain combines TRBV28 with TRBJ1-6; D unresolved. Germline V CDR1 and CDR2: MDHEN, SYDVKM. This CDR3 spans 14 amino acids. V shed 3 bases and J shed 6 bases, with 9 bases lying between them. CDR3 amino acids: CASSLGRANSPLHF. The CDR3 bases are TGTGCCAGCAGTTTGGGGAGGGCTAATTCACCCCTCCACTTT. The complete variable domain, with remaining parts taken from reference TRBV28 and TRBJ1-6, reads DVKVTQSSRYLVKRTGEKVFLECVQDMDHENMFWYRQDPGLGLRLIYFSYDVKMKEKGDIPEGYSVSREKKERFSLILESASTNQTSMYLCASSLGRANSPLHFGNGTRLTVT.

J is TRBJ2-7 and V is TRBV10-1; 7 positions agree with TRBD1. Losses at the gene ends were 5 bases for V and 1 base for J; bases not matched to a gene: 11. The CDR3 is made up of 16 amino acids. Looked up from germline, CDR1 is WNHNN and CDR2 is SYGVQD (reference sequence). The CDR3 sequence is CASSNSRQGGSYEQYF. CDR3 sequence (DNA): TGCGCCAGCAGTAACTCTCGACAGGGTGGGTCCTACGAGCAGTACTTC.

This sequence joins TRBV9 and TRBJ1-2; no clear D gene. Looked up from germline, CDR1 is SGDLS and CDR2 is YYNGEE. This CDR3 region has 15 residues. Between the trimmed V and J ends, which lost 0 bases and 0 bases, there was a span of 9 bases. The CDR3 loop reads CASSVATAANYGYTF. Written as DNA, the CDR3 is TGTGCCAGCAGCGTAGCCACGGCCGCTAACTATGGCTACACCTTC.

This rearrangement joins TRBV2 to TRBJ2-7, with D unresolved. The CDR3 is 13 amino acids. The V and J ends lost 1 base and 1 base respectively, with 5 bases between them. Germline V lookup: CDR1 SNHLY, CDR2 FYNNEI. CDR3 sequence reads: CASSEVRSYEQYF. The CDR3 nucleotides are TGTGCCAGCAGTGAAGTTAGATCCTACGAGCAGTACTTC.

This clone has a single count. The chain couples TRBV15 to TRBJ1-3, with 7 bases matching TRBD1. The V gene end was trimmed by 3 bases and the J gene end by 4 bases; junction bases not matched to a gene: 9. Looked up from germline, CDR1 is LNHNV and CDR2 is YYDKDF (reference sequence). The CDR3 sequence is 16 residues long. The CDR3 region has the DNA TGTGCCACCAGCAGCAATGAACAGGGGAAAGGAAACACCATATATTTT. This gives the protein CATSSNEQGKGNTIYF. Variable domain in full (rest from reference TRBV15 and TRBJ1-3): DAMVIQNPRYQVTQFGKPVTLSCSQTLNHNVMYWYQQKSSQAPKLLFHYYDKDFNNEADTPDNFQSRRPNTSFCFLDIRSPGLGDTAMYLCATSSNEQGKGNTIYFGEGSWLTVV.

The chain has TRBV10-1 and TRBJ1-1; D unclear. Germline-derived CDR1 and CDR2 are WNHNN and SYGVQD (reference sequence). V gave up 7 bases and J gave up 5 bases, with 17 bases separating them. There are 14 residues in the CDR3. CDR3 sequence (DNA): TGCGCCAGCATCTTGGCCAGGCGAAAGACTGAAGCTTTCTTT. It codes for CASILARRKTEAFF.

The chain couples TRBV2 to TRBJ1-1, with D possibly matching TRBD1 (5 bases). The CDR3 runs 10 residues. Trimming shortened V by 7 bases and J by 8 bases, and 8 bases separated the two germline ends. Looked up from germline, CDR1 is SNHLY and CDR2 is FYNNEI. The CDR3 region has the DNA TGTGCCAGCATAAGGACAGAAGCTTTCTTT. It translates to CASIRTEAFF.

The chain couples TRBV4-1 to TRBJ1-4, with D uncertain. V was clipped by 0 bases and J by 0 bases, with 2 bases between them. The CDR3 is 14 amino acids. CDR1 is MGHRA and CDR2 is YSYEKL in the germline V gene. CDR3 nucleotide sequence: TGCGCCAGCAGCCAAGATGCAACTAATGAAAAACTGTTTTTT. This sequence encodes CASSQDATNEKLFF.

The chain is built from TRBV7-8 and TRBJ2-3; the match to TRBD1 covers 9 bases. V was clipped by 5 bases and J by 4 bases; unmatched bases: 7. Germline V gene lookup returns CDR1 SGHVS and CDR2 FQNEAQ. This CDR3 has 15 residues. The CDR3 sequence is CASSLNRGPSDTQYF. CDR3 sequence (DNA): TGTGCCAGCAGCCTAAACAGGGGGCCGTCAGATACGCAGTATTTT.

V is TRBV28 and J is TRBJ1-1, with TRBD1 as a possible D gene (5 bases). Trimming removed 3 bases from V and 4 bases from J, with 6 bases in between. CDR1 MDHEN and CDR2 SYDVKM come from the germline V gene. The CDR3 runs 12 residues. The CDR3: CASSFGGTEAFF. As DNA, the CDR3 is TGTGCCAGCAGTTTTGGGGGCACTGAAGCTTTCTTT.

The chain is built from TRBV5-1 and TRBJ2-3; 8 positions match TRBD2. Germline values: CDR1 SGHRS, CDR2 YFSETQ. CDR3 length: 15 amino acids. After removal of 9 bases from V and 3 bases from J, the junction contained 12 bases not matched to a gene. The CDR3 loop is CANRQRERGTDTQYF. For the CDR3, the DNA is TGCGCCAACCGCCAGCGGGAGAGGGGTACAGATACGCAGTATTTT.

This clone came up a few times. This rearrangement joins TRBV4-2 to TRBJ2-1, with 14 bases aligning to TRBD2. Germline trimming cut 3 bases from V and 8 bases from J; bases unmatched to any gene: 0. The length of the CDR3 is 14 residues. The germline gives CDR1 LGHNA, CDR2 YNFKEQ. CDR3 residues: CASSQTSGRDEQFF. The DNA for the CDR3 is TGTGCCAGCAGCCAGACTAGCGGGAGGGATGAGCAGTTCTTC.

The genes are TRBV7-8 and TRBJ2-5; perhaps D is TRBD1 or TRBD2 (6 bases each). The CDR3 spans 14 residues. Trimming pared 3 bases from V and 11 bases from J, leaving 19 bases between. Germline V gene sequence: CDR1 SGHVS, CDR2 FQNEAQ. In DNA, the CDR3 is TGTGCCAGCAGCTTTTCAGAGGGGGGTGGTGAGCAGTACTTC. Protein product: CASSFSEGGGEQYF.

This chain links TRBV12-5 with TRBJ2-1, with TRBD1 as a possible D gene (6 bases). The germline CDR1 and CDR2 sequences are LGHNT and FRNRAP. This CDR3 contains 15 residues. V shed 0 bases and J shed 7 bases, with 13 bases lying between them. The CDR3 protein is CASGLVQGRWNEQFF. CDR3 coding DNA: TGTGCTAGTGGTTTGGTACAGGGTAGGTGGAATGAGCAGTTCTTC.

V usage is TRBV6-1 and J usage is TRBJ1-5; D is unresolved. The CDR3 sequence is 11 residues long. Between the trimmed V and J ends, which lost 5 bases and 7 bases, there was a span of 6 bases. The V gene's germline CDR1 is MNHNS and CDR2 SASEGT. CDR3 DNA sequence: TGTGCCAGCAGTAGCATACAGCCCCAGCATTTT. It encodes CASSSIQPQHF.

CDR3 loop: CASSSAEGRTYEQYF. The CDR3 nucleotides read TGTGCCAGCAGTTCCGCCGAGGGAAGAACCTACGAGCAGTACTTC. This chain uses TRBV28 with TRBJ2-5; tentatively, D is TRBD2 (5 bases). The DNA matches TRBJ2-7 better at its end, which makes the J call doubtful. Germline V gene data show CDR1 as MDHEN and CDR2 as SYDVKM. The CDR3 consists of 15 residues.

The V call is TRBV19, the J call TRBJ2-4; D is possibly TRBD1 or TRBD2 (5 bases each). Germline V gives CDR1 LNHDA, CDR2 SQIVND (reference sequence). CDR3 length: 15 amino acids. The V end lost 3 bases, the J end lost 0 bases, and 9 bases lay between the germline ends. The CDR3 region is CASSMWGTAKNIQYF. As DNA, the CDR3 is TGTGCCAGTAGTATGTGGGGGACAGCCAAAAACATTCAGTACTTC.